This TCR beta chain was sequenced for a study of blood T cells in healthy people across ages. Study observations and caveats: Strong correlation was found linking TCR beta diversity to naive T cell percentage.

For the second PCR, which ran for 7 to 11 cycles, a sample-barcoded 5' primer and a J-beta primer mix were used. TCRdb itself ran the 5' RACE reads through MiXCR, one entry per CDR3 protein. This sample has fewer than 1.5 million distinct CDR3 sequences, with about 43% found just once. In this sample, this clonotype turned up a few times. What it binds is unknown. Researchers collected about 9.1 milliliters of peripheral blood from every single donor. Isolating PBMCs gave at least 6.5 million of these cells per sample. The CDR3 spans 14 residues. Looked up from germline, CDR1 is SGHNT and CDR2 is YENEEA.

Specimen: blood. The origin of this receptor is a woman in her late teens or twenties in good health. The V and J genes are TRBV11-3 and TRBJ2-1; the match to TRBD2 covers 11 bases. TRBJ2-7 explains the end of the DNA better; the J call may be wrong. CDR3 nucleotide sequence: TGTGCCAGCAGCAAGACTAGCGGGACATACGAGCAGTACTTC. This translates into CASSKTSGTYEQYF.